The entry that follows covers one TCR beta chain sequence. Its antigen is unknown. Looked up from germline, CDR1 is LNHNV and CDR2 is YYDKDF (reference sequence). The CDR3 extends over 14 amino acids. V shed 0 bases and J 2 bases; nucleotides not matched to a gene: 1. The data were obtained in a study of cytomegalovirus exposure and HLA in healthy donors. Primers: 60 Vbeta forward and 13 Jbeta reverse. Sequencing used immunoSEQ multiplex PCR; TCRdb keeps in-frame clones, though not all of them. This sample yields under 100,000 clones, of which about 73% are seen a single time; about 15% belongs to the top ten. Study observations and caveats: Sequence variants that were highly shared formed a cluster that was likely a sequencing artifact.

V usage is TRBV15 and J usage is TRBJ2-7; 7 bases fit TRBD2. Sequenced sample: PBMCs. The clonotype originates from a woman aged 45-60 years in good health and CMV-seropositive. CDR3 sequence reads: CATSREGGTYEQYF. CDR3 nucleotides: TGTGCCACCAGCAGAGAGGGGGGGACCTACGAGCAGTACTTC.